Below are 23 T cell receptor beta chains sequenced from a single sample in a study of monozygotic twins with inflammatory bowel disease. Reanalyzing the 5' RACE reads, TCRdb keeps one entry per CDR3 protein, without DNA. The sample features approximately 400,000 distinct CDR3 sequences, with 2.5% to 3% in its top ten. The sequenced sample consisted of blood. The receptors were gathered from a human donor with ulcerative colitis or Crohn's disease, or a healthy co-twin of an affected twin (not recorded which).

This sequence joins TRBV12-3 or TRBV12-4 and TRBJ1-1; without DNA, the TCRdb call of TRBD1 cannot be checked. The CDR3 length is 16 residues. The CDR3 reads CASSFPVYRAGTEAFF.

This chain uses TRBV5-5 with TRBJ2-1; TCRdb calls TRBD2, which cannot be checked without DNA. The germline CDR1 and CDR2 sequences are SGHKS and YYEKEE (reference sequence). The CDR3 runs to 16 residues. CDR3 amino acids: CASSLHGTNINSEQFF. The full variable domain, completed using reference TRBV5-5 and TRBJ2-1, is DAGVTQSPTHLIKTRGQQVTLRCSPISGHKSVSWYQQVLGQGPQFIFQYYEKEERGRGNFPDRFSARQFPNYSSELNVNALLLGDSALYLCASSLHGTNINSEQFFGPGTRLTVL.

The chain combines TRBV7-6 with TRBJ1-1. Germline V lookup: CDR1 SGHVS, CDR2 FNYEAQ. The length of the CDR3 is 16 residues. The CDR3 protein is CASSPQSPNGDTEAFF.

J is TRBJ1-4 and V is TRBV5-4; as DNA is missing, the TRBD1 call by TCRdb cannot be tested. CDR1 is SGHNT and CDR2 is YYREEE in the germline V gene (reference sequence). The CDR3 is made up of 16 amino acids. The CDR3 spells CASSLHSTGAREKLFF.

This chain links TRBV9 with TRBJ1-5; TCRdb's assignment of TRBD1 cannot be checked, as there is no DNA. This CDR3 contains 15 residues. Germline lookup yields CDR1 SGDLS and CDR2 YYNGEE. The CDR3 loop reads CASSVASGTDQPQHF.

CDR3 in amino acids: CASSQFGTGGSYNSPLHF. V is TRBV14 and J is TRBJ1-6; TCRdb designates TRBD1, a call that cannot be tested without DNA. In germline, CDR1 is SGHDN, CDR2 FVKESK. The CDR3 totals 18 residues. Filled out from reference TRBV14 and TRBJ1-6, the complete variable domain reads EAGVTQFPSHSVIEKGQTVTLRCDPISGHDNLYWYRRVMGKEIKFLLHFVKESKQDESGMPNNRFLAERTGGTYSTLKVQPAELEDSGVYFCASSQFGTGGSYNSPLHFGNGTRLTVT.

The rearrangement links TRBV7-6 to TRBJ2-5; TCRdb selects TRBD1, and the lack of DNA leaves this call unchecked. CDR3 size: 13 residues. The germline gives CDR1 SGHVS, CDR2 FNYEAQ. This chain's CDR3 is CVAGLTPRETQYF.

This rearrangement joins TRBV7-7 to TRBJ2-5. The CDR3 runs 13 residues. Per germline, CDR1 SSHAT and CDR2 FNYEAQ (reference sequence). The CDR3 here is CALQVLGQETQYF.

This sequence joins TRBV7-2 and TRBJ2-5; TCRdb selects TRBD2, and the lack of DNA leaves this call unchecked. This CDR3 is built from 15 residues. Per germline, CDR1 SGHTA and CDR2 FQGNSA. CDR3 protein: CASSSSSGGVETQYF.

This chain connects TRBV5-1 to TRBJ2-7. This CDR3 has 14 residues. Germline V lookup: CDR1 SGHRS, CDR2 YFSETQ. CDR3 in amino acids: CASSLGLAPYEQYF. The full variable domain, rest sourced from reference TRBV5-1 and TRBJ2-7, is KAGVTQTPRYLIKTRGQQVTLSCSPISGHRSVSWYQQTPGQGLQFLFEYFSETQRNKGNFPGRFSGRQFSNSRSEMNVSTLELGDSALYLCASSLGLAPYEQYFGPGTRLTVT.

This rearrangement joins TRBV29-1 to TRBJ2-7; TCRdb picks TRBD2, but there is no DNA to check that call. Per the germline V gene, CDR1 is SQVTM and CDR2 is ANQGSEA. CDR3 length: 14 amino acids. CDR3 sequence: CSVSPGLQAYEQYF.

J is TRBJ1-4 and V is TRBV5-1; TCRdb names TRBD1, which stays unverified in the absence of DNA. CDR1 is SGHRS and CDR2 is YFSETQ in the germline V gene. The CDR3 sequence is 15 residues long. CDR3 sequence reads: CASSYRDRDDEKLFF.

The chain is built from TRBV20-1 and TRBJ2-1; the TRBD1 assignment by TCRdb is unverifiable without DNA. This CDR3 contains 16 residues. Germline V gene data show CDR1 as DFQATT and CDR2 as SNEGSKA (reference sequence). CDR3 residues: CSASPMWRGPISEQFF.

The rearrangement uses TRBV20-1 and TRBJ2-7; TCRdb selects TRBD1, and the lack of DNA leaves this call unchecked. From germline, CDR1 is DFQATT and CDR2 SNEGSKA (reference sequence). CDR3 length equals 14 residues. The CDR3 protein is CSARRGQGVLEQYF.

CDR3 region: CASSLTGGMNTEAFF. The rearrangement links TRBV28 to TRBJ1-1. CDR1 is MDHEN, CDR2 SYDVKM, per germline. The CDR3 runs to 15 residues.

The chain carries TRBV12-3 or TRBV12-4 and TRBJ1-4; no DNA is available, so the TRBD1 call from TCRdb remains unchecked. This CDR3 comprises 14 residues. The CDR3 sequence is CASSPPRGNEKLFF.

The chain recombines TRBV3-1 with TRBJ2-5. Germline V gene sequence: CDR1 LGHDT, CDR2 YNNKEL (reference sequence). CDR3 size: 15 residues. The CDR3 protein is CASSRSWNLEETQYF.

This sequence joins TRBV12-3 or TRBV12-4 and TRBJ1-5; TCRdb returns TRBD1, unconfirmable since there is no DNA. CDR3 length equals 15 residues. The CDR3 region is CASSYGQGAAQPQHF.

This sequence joins TRBV2 and TRBJ2-1; the D gene TCRdb calls, TRBD1, cannot be checked with no DNA. Germline CDR1 reads SNHLY; CDR2 reads FYNNEI. CDR3 size: 15 residues. CDR3 sequence: CASILDRASYNEQFF.

This chain joins TRBV7-2 and TRBJ2-4; the D gene TCRdb calls, TRBD2, cannot be checked with no DNA. This CDR3 is 16 amino acids long. CDR1 and CDR2 from the germline V gene are SGHTA and FQGNSA. CDR3 in amino acids: CASSPGLAGDKNIQYF.

The chain links TRBV20-1 to TRBJ2-2; TCRdb picks TRBD1, but there is no DNA to check that call. The CDR3 spans 13 residues. Germline CDR1 and CDR2: DFQATT and SNEGSKA (reference sequence). The CDR3 is CSAPGAYTGELFF.

The chain recombines TRBV6-2 or TRBV6-3 with TRBJ2-5; checking the TCRdb D call of TRBD2 is not possible without DNA. The germline CDR1 and CDR2 sequences are MNHEY and SVGEGT. The CDR3 loop spans 19 amino acids. The CDR3 protein is CASSPRLAGASFLQETQYF.

The chain combines TRBV6-2 or TRBV6-3 with TRBJ1-1. CDR3 length: 17 amino acids. Germline V lookup: CDR1 MNHEY, CDR2 SVGEGT. CDR3 sequence: CASSYLPRRNMNTEAFF.